This T cell receptor beta chain was sequenced in a study of blood T cell repertoires in COVID-19. At the level of the study: PBMCs, B-cell-depleted T cells, or T cells were the source of the cDNA or gDNA that made up the material.

Each participant's cohort was designated according to participant-reported clinical history. Resolution of symptoms, clearance, or two negative PCRs was present in recovered Cohort 3 donors. There are 15 residues in the CDR3. Germline V gives CDR1 SGDLS, CDR2 YYNGEE. V lost 7 bases and J 0 bases, leaving 16 bases between the germline ends. Generated by immunoSEQ multiplex PCR, the TCRdb table keeps only in-frame clones and is missing some. The table records 140,000 or so clones, 80% to 90% of them present only once. This chain joins TRBV9 and TRBJ1-2; no clear D. This TCR came from a man aged 60 to 69 who had recovered from COVID-19. Sequencing was done on a sample of PBMCs or T cells enriched from blood (not recorded which). CDR3 nucleotides: TGTGCCAGCTCACCAGCGGGGATAGCTAACTATGGCTACACCTTC. It codes for CASSPAGIANYGYTF.